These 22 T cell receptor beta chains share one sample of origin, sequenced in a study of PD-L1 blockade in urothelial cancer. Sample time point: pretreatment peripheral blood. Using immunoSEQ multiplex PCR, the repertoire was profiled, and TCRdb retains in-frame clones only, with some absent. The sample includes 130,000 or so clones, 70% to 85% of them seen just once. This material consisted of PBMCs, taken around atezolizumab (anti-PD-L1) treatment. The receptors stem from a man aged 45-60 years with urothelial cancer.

CDR3 DNA: TGTGCCAGTAGGGCCGGGACAGCCTCGAACACTGAAGCTTTCTTT. Its translation: CASRAGTASNTEAFF. This chain joins TRBV19 and TRBJ1-1; TRBD1 matches 7 bases. The V segment lost 6 bases and the J segment 1 base; nucleotides outside the gene matches: 8. CDR1 and CDR2 (germline): LNHDA, SQIVND (reference sequence). There are 15 residues in the CDR3.

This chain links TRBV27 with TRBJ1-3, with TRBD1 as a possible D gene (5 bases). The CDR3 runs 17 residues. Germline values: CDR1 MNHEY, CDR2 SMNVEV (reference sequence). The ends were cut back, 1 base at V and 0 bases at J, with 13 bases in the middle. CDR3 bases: TGTGCCAGCAGTTTATTCGGGGGGAGGGGCTCTGGAAACACCATATATTTT. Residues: CASSLFGGRGSGNTIYF.

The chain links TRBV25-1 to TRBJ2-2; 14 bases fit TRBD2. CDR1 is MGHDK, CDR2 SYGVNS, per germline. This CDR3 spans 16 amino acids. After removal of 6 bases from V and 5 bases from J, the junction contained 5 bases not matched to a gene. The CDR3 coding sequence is TGTGCCAGCAGCGGACTAGCGGGAGGTTGGACCGGGGAGCTGTTTTTT. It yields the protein CASSGLAGGWTGELFF.

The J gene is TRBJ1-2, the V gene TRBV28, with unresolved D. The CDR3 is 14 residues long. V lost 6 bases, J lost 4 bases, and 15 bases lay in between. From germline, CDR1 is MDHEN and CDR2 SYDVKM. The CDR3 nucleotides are TGTGCCAGCAGGCCGGCAGGTAGATCCTATGGCTACACCTTC. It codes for CASRPAGRSYGYTF.

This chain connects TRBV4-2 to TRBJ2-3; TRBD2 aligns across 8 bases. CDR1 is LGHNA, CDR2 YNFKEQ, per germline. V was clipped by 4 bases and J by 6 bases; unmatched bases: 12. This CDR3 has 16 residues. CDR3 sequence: CASSRQAGASEDTQYF. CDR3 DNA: TGTGCCAGCAGCCGCCAAGCGGGAGCGTCCGAGGATACGCAGTATTTT.

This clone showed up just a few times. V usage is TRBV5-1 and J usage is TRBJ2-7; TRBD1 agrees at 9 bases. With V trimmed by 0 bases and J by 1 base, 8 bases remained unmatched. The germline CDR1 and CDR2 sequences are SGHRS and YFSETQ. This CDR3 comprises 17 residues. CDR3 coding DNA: TGCGCCAGCAGCTTGGCCATGGGGGGGACAGGGTCCTACGAGCAGTACTTC. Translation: CASSLAMGGTGSYEQYF.

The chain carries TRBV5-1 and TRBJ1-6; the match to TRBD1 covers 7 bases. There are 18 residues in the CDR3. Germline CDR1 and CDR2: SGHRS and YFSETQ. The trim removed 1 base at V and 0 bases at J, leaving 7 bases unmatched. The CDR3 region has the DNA TGCGCCAGCAGCTTGCTCGGACAGGCGGCCTCCTATAATTCACCCCTCCACTTT. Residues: CASSLLGQAASYNSPLHF.

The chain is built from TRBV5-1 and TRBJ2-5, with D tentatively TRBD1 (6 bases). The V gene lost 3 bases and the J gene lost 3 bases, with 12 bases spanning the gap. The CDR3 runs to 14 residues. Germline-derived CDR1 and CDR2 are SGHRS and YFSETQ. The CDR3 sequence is CASSWGEGEETQYF. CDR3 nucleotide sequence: TGCGCCAGCAGCTGGGGAGAGGGGGAAGAGACCCAGTACTTC.

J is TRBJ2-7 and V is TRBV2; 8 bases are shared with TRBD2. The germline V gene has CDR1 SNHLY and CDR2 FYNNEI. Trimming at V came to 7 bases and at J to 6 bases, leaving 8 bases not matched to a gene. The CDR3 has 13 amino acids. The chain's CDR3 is CASKAGETGEQYF. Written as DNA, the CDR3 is TGTGCCAGCAAAGCGGGAGAGACGGGCGAGCAGTACTTC.

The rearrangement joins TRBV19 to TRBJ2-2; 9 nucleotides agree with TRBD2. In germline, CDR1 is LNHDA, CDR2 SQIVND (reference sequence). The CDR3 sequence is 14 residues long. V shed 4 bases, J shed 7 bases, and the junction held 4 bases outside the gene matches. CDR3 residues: CASSTVAGVGELFF. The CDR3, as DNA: TGTGCCAGTAGTACGGTAGCGGGAGTCGGGGAGCTGTTTTTT.

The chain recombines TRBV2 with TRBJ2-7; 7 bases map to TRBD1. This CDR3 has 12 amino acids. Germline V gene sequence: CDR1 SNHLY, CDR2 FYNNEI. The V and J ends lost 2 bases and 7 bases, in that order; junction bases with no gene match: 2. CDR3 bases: TGTGCCAGCAGTGAAAGGGGGCGGGAGCAGTACTTC. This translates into CASSERGREQYF.

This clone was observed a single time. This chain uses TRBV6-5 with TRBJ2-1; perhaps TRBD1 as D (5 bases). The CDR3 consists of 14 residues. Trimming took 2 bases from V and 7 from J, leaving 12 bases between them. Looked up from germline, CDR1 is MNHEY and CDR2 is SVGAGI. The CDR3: CASSYTGLNNEQFF. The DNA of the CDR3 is TGTGCCAGCAGTTACACAGGATTGAATAATGAGCAGTTCTTC.

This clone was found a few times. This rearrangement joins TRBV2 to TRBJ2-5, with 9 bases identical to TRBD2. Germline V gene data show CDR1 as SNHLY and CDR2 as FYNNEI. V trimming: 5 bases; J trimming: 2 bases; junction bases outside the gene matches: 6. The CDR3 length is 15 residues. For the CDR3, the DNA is TGTGCCAGCAGTCCCCTAGCGGGACATCAAGAGACCCAGTACTTC. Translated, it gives CASSPLAGHQETQYF.

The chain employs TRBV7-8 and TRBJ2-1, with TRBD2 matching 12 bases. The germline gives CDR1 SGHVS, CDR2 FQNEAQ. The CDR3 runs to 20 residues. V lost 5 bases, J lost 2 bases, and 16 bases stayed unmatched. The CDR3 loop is CASSNNPRLAGDITYNEQFF. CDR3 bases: TGTGCCAGCAGCAACAATCCGAGACTAGCGGGAGATATCACCTACAATGAGCAGTTCTTC.

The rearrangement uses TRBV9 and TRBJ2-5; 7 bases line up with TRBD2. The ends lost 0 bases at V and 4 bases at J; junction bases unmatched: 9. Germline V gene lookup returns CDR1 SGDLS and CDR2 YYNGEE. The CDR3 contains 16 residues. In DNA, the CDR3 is TGTGCCAGCAGCGTAGGGGGCGGGAGTCTCCCAGAGACCCAGTACTTC. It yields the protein CASSVGGGSLPETQYF. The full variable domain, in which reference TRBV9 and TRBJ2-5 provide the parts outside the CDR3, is DSGVTQTPKHLITATGQRVTLRCSPRSGDLSVYWYQQSLDQGLQFLIQYYNGEERAKGNILERFSAQQFPDLHSELNLSSLELGDSALYFCASSVGGGSLPETQYFGPGTRLLVL.

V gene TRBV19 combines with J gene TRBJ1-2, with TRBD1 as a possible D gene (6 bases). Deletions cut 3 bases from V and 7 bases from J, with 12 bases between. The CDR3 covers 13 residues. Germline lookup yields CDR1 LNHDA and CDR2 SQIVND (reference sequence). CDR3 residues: CASSIPGAAGYTF. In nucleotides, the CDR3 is TGTGCCAGTAGTATCCCAGGGGCTGCTGGCTACACCTTC.

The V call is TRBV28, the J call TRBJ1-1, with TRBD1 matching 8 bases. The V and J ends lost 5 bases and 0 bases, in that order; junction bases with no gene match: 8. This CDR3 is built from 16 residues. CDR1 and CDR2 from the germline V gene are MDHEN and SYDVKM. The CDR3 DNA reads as TGTGCCAGCAGTGCAGGGGGCGCGTTCATGAACACTGAAGCTTTCTTT. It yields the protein CASSAGGAFMNTEAFF.

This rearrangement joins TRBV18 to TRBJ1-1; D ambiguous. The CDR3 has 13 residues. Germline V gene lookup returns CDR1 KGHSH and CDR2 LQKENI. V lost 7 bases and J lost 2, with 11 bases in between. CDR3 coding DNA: TGTGCCAGCTGCCCGTTAGATAACACTGAAGCTTTCTTT. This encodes CASCPLDNTEAFF.

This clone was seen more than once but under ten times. As DNA, the CDR3 is TGTGCCAGCAGCTTTAGCGGGAGGCTCCACGAGCAGTACTTC. It encodes CASSFSGRLHEQYF. V and J are TRBV7-8 and TRBJ2-7; 10 nucleotides align to TRBD2. This CDR3 has 14 amino acids. CDR1 and CDR2 from the germline V gene are SGHVS and FQNEAQ. After removal of 3 bases from V and 5 bases from J, the junction contained 4 bases not matched to a gene.

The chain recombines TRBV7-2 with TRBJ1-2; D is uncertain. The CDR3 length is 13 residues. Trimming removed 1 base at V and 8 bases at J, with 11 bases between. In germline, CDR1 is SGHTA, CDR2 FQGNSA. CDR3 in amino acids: CASSLGGPGGYTF. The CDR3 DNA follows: TGTGCCAGCAGCTTAGGCGGGCCCGGCGGCTACACCTTC.

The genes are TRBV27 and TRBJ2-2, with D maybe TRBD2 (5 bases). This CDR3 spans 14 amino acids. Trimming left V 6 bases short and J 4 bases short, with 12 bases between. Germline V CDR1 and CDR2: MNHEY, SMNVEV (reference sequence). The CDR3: CASRDRTLTGELFF. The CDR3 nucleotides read TGTGCCAGCAGAGATCGGACTCTCACCGGGGAGCTGTTTTTT.

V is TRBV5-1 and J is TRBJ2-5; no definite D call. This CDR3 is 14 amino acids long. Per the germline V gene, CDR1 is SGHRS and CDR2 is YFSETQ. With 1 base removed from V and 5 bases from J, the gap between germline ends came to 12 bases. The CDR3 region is CASSLRSDAETQYF. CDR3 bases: TGCGCCAGCAGCTTGCGAAGCGACGCGGAGACCCAGTACTTC.